This record concerns one T cell receptor (beta chain) sequence. Its antigen is still unknown. No qualities accompany the bases; no much larger clone lies one base away. The sample comes from a study of blood T cell repertoires in COVID-19 (dated by TCRdb to 2020 to 2022). Study-wide context: Collaborator samples came from the United States, Italy and Spain and covered acute and convalescent phases of COVID-19. Sample metadata almost always included a de-identified subject ID, COVID-19 status, age in years and sex. Where available, HLA class I and class II types were taken from metadata supplied by the sample provider and were not determined by assay-based typing. The samples were drawn from two sources: the first 160 participants of the ongoing ImmuneRACE study, and 1,254 subjects contributed by 6 global collaborators. The material from the prospective study consisted of cDNA or gDNA derived from T cells, B-cell-depleted T cells, or PBMCs. Subjects who had been exposed to COVID-19, were actively infected with it, or had recovered from it provided the deeply sampled blood TCRbeta repertoires that made up the dataset. The repertoires were released in a freely available public database intended as a resource for research on the immune response to SARS-CoV-2. What the research found in general, with its limitations: Clinical and demographic metadata were provided uncurated, with the amount varying by source and participant.

Participants in the prospective study were enrolled through a virtual design, were aged about 18 to 100 years, and lived in 24 United States geographic areas. Cohort assignment in the prospective study relied on participant-reported clinical history from a screening survey and a study questionnaire. In the prospective study, whole blood, serum and a nasopharyngeal or oropharyngeal swab were collected from each participant by mobile phlebotomists. Prospective study participants could optionally give additional blood draws and questionnaires over an approximately 2-month period. Before DNA extraction, prospective study blood samples were shipped either frozen or at room temperature. TCRbeta CDR3 regions were amplified from genomic DNA using the immunoSEQ Assay, a bias-controlled multiplex PCR. The original methods were these. The number of nucleated cells in each sample was estimated from the amplification of reference gene primers within the assay. To quantify the absolute abundance of each unique TCRbeta CDR3 rearrangement, sequence reads were collapsed and filtered. For each sample, productive Simpson clonality was calculated as the square root of Simpson's diversity index over productive rearrangements. This immuneACCESS table, as held by TCRdb, lists in-frame sequences with V and J called but not all clones. Of the missing ones, under half trace to an unresolved V gene in checked studies; the others have no known cause. D and trimming come from the DNA, and the V and J calls and clone size come from that table. The sample table shows approximately 180,000 clones, and 76% are seen once. The ten largest make up approximately 16% of the sample.

CDR1 is given as MNHEY and CDR2 as SMNVEV, both from the germline V gene (reference sequence). V loses 7 bases of germline sequence and J loses 7 bases, and the interval between the two ends is 13 bases. Inclusive of the bounding cysteine and phenylalanine, the CDR3 is 12 residues long. Solely the CDR3 DNA is kept, with 36 bases framed from the first base. The sequence derives from a woman aged 45-59 years with acute COVID-19. Sequencing was performed on PBMCs or T cells enriched from blood (not recorded which). The chain joins TRBV27 to TRBJ1-2; a tentative D match to TRBD1 spans 5 bases. For the CDR3, the sequence is CASKGRAPGYTF. The DNA reads as follows: TGTGCCAGCAAGGGCAGGGCCCCTGGCTACACCTTC.